The 5 T cell receptor beta chains in this list originate from one sample, sequenced in a study of regulatory T cells in long-lasting Graves disease (dated by TCRdb to the early 2020s). Receptor amplification or capture employed multiplex PCR. TCRdb shows the sequencer as Illumina HiSeq 4000. To build TCR beta libraries, CDR3 regions were amplified by Arm-PCR using iRepertoire HTBI primers. The public sequencing data were trimmed at Q25 with fastp and processed into clonotypes with MiXCR by TCRdb, which kept only in-frame beta chains. Rows matching on CDR3 protein sequence are summarized as one entry with the most common DNA and genes. This sample holds about 440,000 distinct CDR3 sequences; about 16% were observed only once. 16% of the sample is held by the ten biggest clonotypes. The time point label here, explained by the study, means: newly diagnosed GD, antithyroid drugs for less than 3 months. RNA was extracted from PBMCs in TRIzol for both TCR sequencing and RNA sequencing.

The same data also went into a second study, on T cells in Graves' hyperthyroidism and ophthalmopathy.

The specimen was peripheral blood mononuclear cells (PBMCs), collected at new diagnosis, from a patient treated with antithyroid drugs. Receptors originate from a woman aged 25 to 39 with Graves disease. Donor details come from another sample of the same person, matched by shared clones.

Ten or more counts support this clonotype. V and J are TRBV12-3 or TRBV12-4 and TRBJ2-7; 10 bases are shared with TRBD2. This CDR3 is 14 amino acids long. V dropped 5 bases and J dropped 3; count of bases not matched to a gene: 4. In nucleotides, the CDR3 is TGTGCCAGCAGTCCTAGCGGGAGAAGCTACGAGCAGTACTTC. This gives the protein CASSPSGRSYEQYF.

The chain recombines TRBV24-1 with TRBJ2-3; D unclear. This CDR3 comprises 15 residues. Germline V gene data show CDR1 as KGHDR and CDR2 as SFDVKD. Between the trimmed V and J ends, which lost 3 bases and 3 bases, there was a span of 12 bases. This CDR3 is CATSDPSVSTDTQYF. CDR3 coding DNA: TGTGCCACCAGTGATCCTAGTGTGTCTACAGATACGCAGTATTTT.

The chain recombines TRBV19 with TRBJ1-1; D call uncertain. V gave up 10 bases and J gave up 4 bases, with 16 bases separating them. The CDR3 spans 13 residues. Germline V lookup: CDR1 LNHDA, CDR2 SQIVND (reference sequence). CDR3 sequence: CATQTPTATEAFF. In DNA form, the CDR3 reads TGTGCCACCCAGACCCCTACGGCCACTGAAGCTTTCTTT. Full variable domain (outside the CDR3, taken from reference TRBV19 and TRBJ1-1): DGGITQSPKYLFRKEGQNVTLSCEQNLNHDAMYWYRQDPGQGLRLIYYSQIVNDFQKGDIAEGYSVSREKKESFPLTVTSAQKNPTAFYLCATQTPTATEAFFGQGTRLTVV.

In this sample, this clonotype turned up many times. The chain couples TRBV28 to TRBJ2-3, with D possibly matching TRBD2 (6 bases). V was pared by 6 bases and J by 1 base, with 11 bases between. From germline, CDR1 is MDHEN and CDR2 SYDVKM. The CDR3 has 14 amino acids. The CDR3, as DNA: TGTGCCAGCAGCTCAGGGACTGGCACAGATACGCAGTATTTT. Amino acid sequence: CASSSGTGTDTQYF.

This clonotype was seen more than once but under ten times. The chain links TRBV27 to TRBJ1-5, with TRBD1 as a possible D gene (6 bases). V was trimmed by 6 bases and J by 7 bases, leaving 16 bases between them. CDR1 is MNHEY, CDR2 SMNVEV, per germline (reference sequence). This CDR3 region has 14 residues. CDR3 in DNA: TGTGCCAGCAGACCAGGGGCGCGGGGACAGCCCCAGCATTTT. Residues: CASRPGARGQPQHF.